A selection of T cell receptor beta chains follows, all from one sample in a study of cytomegalovirus exposure and HLA in healthy donors. The table came from immunoSEQ multiplex PCR; TCRdb's copy has only in-frame clones and leaves some out. The sample holds some 150,000 clones, roughly 79% seen once. The sequenced sample consisted of PBMCs. Receptors were obtained from a woman in her thirties or forties in good health and CMV-seropositive. CDR3s include the opening cysteine and the closing phenylalanine or tryptophan. A D gene is named only where the DNA matches it firmly. Rows give clone size only sometimes, using once, few, many, or a class for an expanded clone.

>NA|TRBJ2-2|TRBV5-1|NA
TGCGCCAGCAGCTTGGATATGGGCCGGCTCACCGGGGAGCTGTTTTTT
CASSLDMGRLTGELFF
>NA|TRBJ1-6|TRBV9|NA
TGTGCCAGCAGCGTAGCTGGGGGCGAGATGAATTCACCCCTCCACTTT
CASSVAGGEMNSPLHF
>NA|TRBJ1-1|TRBV5-1|TRBD1
TGCGCCAGCAGCTTGGGGCAGGGGGCGCTTAAAACTGAAGCTTTCTTT
CASSLGQGALKTEAFF
>NA|TRBJ1-5|TRBV6-1|NA
TGTGCCAGCAGTGAAGAGGTCAGGCAAAGGATTCAGCCCCAGCATTTT
CASSEEVRQRIQPQHF
>NA|TRBJ1-1|TRBV7-9|TRBD1
TGTGCCAGCAGCATCTCGGGACAGCCAAACACTGAAGCTTTCTTT
CASSISGQPNTEAFF
>NA|TRBJ2-5|TRBV9|NA
TGTGCCAGCAGTATACAGGGCGCAGTCCAAGAGACCCAGTACTTC
CASSIQGAVQETQYF
>NA|TRBJ2-2|TRBV18|TRBD1
TGTGCCAGCTCACCATTATTCCCGGAGACAGGGCGGAACACCGGGGAGCTGTTTTTT
CASSPLFPETGRNTGELFF
>few|TRBJ1-3|TRBV2|NA
TGTGCCAGCAGTGATCGGTTGGGGGGCTCTGGAAACACCATATATTTT
CASSDRLGGSGNTIYF
>NA|TRBJ1-6|TRBV4-1|NA
TGCGCCAGCAGCCAAGATCGGGCCAGGGGAAGCTCCTATAATTCACCCCTCCACTTT
CASSQDRARGSSYNSPLHF
>NA|TRBJ1-2|TRBV19|TRBD1
TGTGCCAGTAGTATTGGGTACAGGGGTCGGTATGGCTACACCTTC
CASSIGYRGRYGYTF
>NA|TRBJ2-2|TRBV6-1|NA
TGTGCCAGCATGGGGCTAGCGAACACCGGGGAGCTGTTTTTT
CASMGLANTGELFF
>NA|TRBJ2-1|TRBV5-4|NA
TGTGCCAGCAGCTTGGGGGGGCGGCCTGAGCAGTTCTTC
CASSLGGRPEQFF
>NA|TRBJ1-2|TRBV5-1|TRBD1
TGCGCCAGCAGCTTGGGGGGCCCAAGCCGGGGACAGCCCGGGGGCTACACCTTC
CASSLGGPSRGQPGGYTF
>NA|TRBJ2-1|TRBV9|TRBD2
TGTGCCAGCAGCTCAAGCGGGAACTCCTACAATGAGCAGTTCTTC
CASSSSGNSYNEQFF
>NA|TRBJ1-5|TRBV5-6|NA
TGTGCCAGCAGCTTTTCGCTGAATTCTAATAGCAATCAGCCCCAGCATTTT
CASSFSLNSNSNQPQHF
>once|TRBJ1-2|TRBV19|TRBD1
TGTGCCAGTGTGGGACAGGGCCTCTATGGCTACACCTTC
CASVGQGLYGYTF
>few|TRBJ2-3|TRBV7-9|TRBD1
TGTGCCAGCAGTTGGGACAGGGCCCCCACAGATACGCAGTATTTT
CASSWDRAPTDTQYF
>NA|TRBJ2-2|TRBV10-3|TRBD2
TGTGCCATTGCCCCCAGGGAGGGCACCGGGGAGCTGTTTTTT
CAIAPREGTGELFF
>NA|TRBJ1-1|TRBV29-1|NA
TGCAGCGTTAACAGGGAGAACACTGAAGCTTTCTTT
CSVNRENTEAFF
>NA|TRBJ1-2|TRBV6-5|NA
TGTGCCAGCAGTTACTCGGTTTGGGGAGACAACTATGGCTACACCTTC
CASSYSVWGDNYGYTF
>once|TRBJ2-5|TRBV9|TRBD2
TGTGCCAGCAGCGTAGCAACTAGCGGGGGGGGTCAAGAGACCCAGTACTTC
CASSVATSGGGQETQYF
>once|TRBJ1-2|TRBV28|NA
TGTGCCATCCCGGTGGGGGGTCAAGGCTACACCTTC
CAIPVGGQGYTF
>NA|TRBJ1-5|TRBV5-6|NA
TGTGCCAGCAGCCTAAAGAGGAGTCAGCCCCAGCATTTT
CASSLKRSQPQHF
>few|TRBJ2-3|TRBV9|NA
TGTGCCAGCAGCCCCGGTCAGGCGGGAGATACGCAGTATTTT
CASSPGQAGDTQYF
>NA|TRBJ1-2|TRBV28|NA
TGTGCCAGCAGCCCTAGTCGAGGGAGCTATGGCTACACCTTC
CASSPSRGSYGYTF
>NA|TRBJ2-6|TRBV19|NA
TGTGCCAGTAGTGTCACAGGGTCCGGGGCCAACGTCCTGACTTTC
CASSVTGSGANVLTF
>NA|TRBJ2-7|TRBV11-2|TRBD2
TGTGCCAGCAGCGGCCGGGAGGTCTACGAGCAGTACTTC
CASSGREVYEQYF
>few|TRBJ1-2|TRBV9|TRBD1
TGTGCCAGCAGCGGGGGGACAGGGGGCGCTTTGAACTATGGCTACACCTTC
CASSGGTGGALNYGYTF
>NA|TRBJ2-3|TRBV2|TRBD1
TGTGCCAGCAGCGGAACAGGGGGCTGGACAGATACGCAGTATTTT
CASSGTGGWTDTQYF
>NA|TRBJ1-1|TRBV5-1|NA
TGCGCCAGCAGCGTCGGACAGACTCTTGAAGCTTTCTTT
CASSVGQTLEAFF
>few|TRBJ2-7|TRBV7-6|TRBD2
TGTGCCAGCAGCTCGGGACTAGCGGGGGGCTTAAGCTCCTACGAGCAGTACTTC
CASSSGLAGGLSSYEQYF
>once|TRBJ1-4|TRBV5-1|NA
TGCGCCAGCAGCTTGGGGGGGCAATTGCGCGGAAAACTGTTTTTT
CASSLGGQLRGKLFF
>NA|TRBJ1-1|TRBV6-6|NA
TGTGCCAGCAGTTACTCCGGAAGGGGGTCCGGCACTGAAGCTTTCTTT
CASSYSGRGSGTEAFF
>NA|TRBJ2-5|TRBV7-2|NA
TGTGCCAGCAGCCTAACCTGGGAGGAGACCCAGTACTTC
CASSLTWEETQYF
>few|TRBJ1-6|TRBV10-1|NA
TGCGCCAGCGGGAGGGGGAATTCACCCCTCCACTTT
CASGRGNSPLHF